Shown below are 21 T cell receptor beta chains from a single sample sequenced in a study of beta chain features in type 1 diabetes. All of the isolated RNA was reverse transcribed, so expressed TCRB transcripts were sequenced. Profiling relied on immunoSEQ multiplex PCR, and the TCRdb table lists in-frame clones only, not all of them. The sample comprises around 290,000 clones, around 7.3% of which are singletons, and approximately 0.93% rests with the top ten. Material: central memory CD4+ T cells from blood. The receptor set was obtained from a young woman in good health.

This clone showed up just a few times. The CDR3 loop reads CASSAGTGTGELFF. The CDR3, as DNA: TGTGCCAGCAGCGCCGGGACAGGGACAGGGGAGCTGTTTTTT. The rearrangement links TRBV7-9 to TRBJ2-2; TRBD1 matches 9 bases. Per germline, CDR1 SEHNR and CDR2 FQNEAQ (reference sequence). The CDR3 has 14 amino acids. The ends lost 5 bases at V and 8 bases at J; junction bases unmatched: 6.

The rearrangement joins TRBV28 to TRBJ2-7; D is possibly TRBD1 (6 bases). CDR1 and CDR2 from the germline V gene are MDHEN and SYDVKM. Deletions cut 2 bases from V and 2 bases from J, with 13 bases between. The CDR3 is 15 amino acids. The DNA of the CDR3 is TGTGCCAGCAGTTTAGCCGGGACACCTCCCTACGAGCAGTACGTC. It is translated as CASSLAGTPPYEQYV.

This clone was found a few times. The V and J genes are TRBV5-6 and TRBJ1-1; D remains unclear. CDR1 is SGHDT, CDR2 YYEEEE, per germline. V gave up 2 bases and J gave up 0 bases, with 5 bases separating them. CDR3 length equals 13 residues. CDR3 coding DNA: TGTGCCAGCAGCTTCCAGGTGAACACTGAAGCTTTCTTT. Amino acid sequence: CASSFQVNTEAFF.

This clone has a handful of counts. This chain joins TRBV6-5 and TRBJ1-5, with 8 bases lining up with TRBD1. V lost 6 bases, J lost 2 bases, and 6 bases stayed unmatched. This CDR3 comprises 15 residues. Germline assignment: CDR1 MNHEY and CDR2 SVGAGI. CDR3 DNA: TGTGCCAGCAGACCATTGGACAGGGGCAATCAGCCCCAGCATTTT. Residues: CASRPLDRGNQPQHF.

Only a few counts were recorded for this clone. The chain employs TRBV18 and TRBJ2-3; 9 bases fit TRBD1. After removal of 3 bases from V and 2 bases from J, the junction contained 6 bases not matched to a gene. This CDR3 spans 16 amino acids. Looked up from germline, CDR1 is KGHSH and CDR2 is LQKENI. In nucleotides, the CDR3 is TGTGCCAGCTCACCTCGGGACAGGGTCACCACAGATACGCAGTATTTT. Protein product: CASSPRDRVTTDTQYF.

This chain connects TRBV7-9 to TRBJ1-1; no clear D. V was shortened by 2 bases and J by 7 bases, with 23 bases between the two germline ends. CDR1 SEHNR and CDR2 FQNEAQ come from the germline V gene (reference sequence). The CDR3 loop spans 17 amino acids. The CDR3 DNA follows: TGTGCCAGCAGCTTAACCTACCACAGTGAGCGGGTGATTGAAGCTTTCTTT. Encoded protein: CASSLTYHSERVIEAFF.

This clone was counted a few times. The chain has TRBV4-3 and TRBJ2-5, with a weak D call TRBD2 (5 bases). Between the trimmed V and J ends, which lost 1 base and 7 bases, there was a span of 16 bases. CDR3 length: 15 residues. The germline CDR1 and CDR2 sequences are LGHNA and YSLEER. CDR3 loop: CASSQGAAEVGTQYF. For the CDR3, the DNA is TGCGCCAGCAGCCAAGGGGCGGCGGAGGTAGGGACCCAGTACTTC.

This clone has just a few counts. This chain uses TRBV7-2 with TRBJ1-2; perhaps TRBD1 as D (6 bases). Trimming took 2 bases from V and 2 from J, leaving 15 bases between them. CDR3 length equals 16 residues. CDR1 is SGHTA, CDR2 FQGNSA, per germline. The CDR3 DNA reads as TGTGCCAGCAGCTTATTAAGGACAGATAACAACTATGGCTACACCTTC. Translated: CASSLLRTDNNYGYTF.

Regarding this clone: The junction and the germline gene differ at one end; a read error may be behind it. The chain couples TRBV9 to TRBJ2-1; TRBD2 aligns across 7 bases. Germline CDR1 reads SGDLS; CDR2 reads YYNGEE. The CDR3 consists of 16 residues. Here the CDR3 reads CTSSVAVGGLYNEQFF. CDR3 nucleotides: TGTACCAGCAGCGTAGCGGTGGGAGGGTTATACAATGAGCAGTTCTTC.

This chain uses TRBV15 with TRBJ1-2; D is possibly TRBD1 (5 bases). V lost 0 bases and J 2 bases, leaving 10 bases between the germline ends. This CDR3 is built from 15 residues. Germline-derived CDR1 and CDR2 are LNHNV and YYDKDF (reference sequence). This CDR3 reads CATSRDRGINYGYTF. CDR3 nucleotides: TGTGCCACCAGCAGAGATCGGGGGATCAACTATGGCTACACCTTC.

The CDR3 nucleotides are TGTGCCAGCAGCCCGCCGTTAGCGGATAGCACAGATACGCAGTATTTT. It translates to CASSPPLADSTDTQYF. This chain joins TRBV5-6 and TRBJ2-3; perhaps TRBD2 as D (6 bases). The CDR3 totals 16 residues. Germline V CDR1 and CDR2: SGHDT, YYEEEE. V was shortened by 4 bases and J by 0 bases, with 15 bases between the two germline ends.

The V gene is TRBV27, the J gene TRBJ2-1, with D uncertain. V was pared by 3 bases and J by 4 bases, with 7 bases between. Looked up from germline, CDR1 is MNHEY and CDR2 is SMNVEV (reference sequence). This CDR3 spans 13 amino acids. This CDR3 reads CASSFRTYNEQFF. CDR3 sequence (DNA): TGTGCCAGCAGTTTTCGGACGTACAATGAGCAGTTCTTC.

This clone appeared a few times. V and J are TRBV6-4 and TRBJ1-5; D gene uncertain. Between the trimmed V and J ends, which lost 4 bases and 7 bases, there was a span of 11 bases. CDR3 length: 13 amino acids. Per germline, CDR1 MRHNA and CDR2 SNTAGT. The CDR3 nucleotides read TGTGCCAGCAGTGTTGAGGCGGGGCAGCCCCAGCATTTT. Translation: CASSVEAGQPQHF.

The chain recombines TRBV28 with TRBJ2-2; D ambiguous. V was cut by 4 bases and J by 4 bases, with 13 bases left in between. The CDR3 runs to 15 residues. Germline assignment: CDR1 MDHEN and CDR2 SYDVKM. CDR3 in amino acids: CASSSRVMGTGELFF. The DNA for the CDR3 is TGTGCCAGCAGTTCTAGGGTGATGGGCACCGGGGAGCTGTTTTTT.

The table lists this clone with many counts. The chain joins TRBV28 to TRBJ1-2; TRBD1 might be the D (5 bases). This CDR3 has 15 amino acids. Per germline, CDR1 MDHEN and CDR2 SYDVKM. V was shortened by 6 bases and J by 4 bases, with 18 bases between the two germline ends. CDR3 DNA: TGTGCCAGCAGCGACACCGGGACTAGGGCCTATGGCTACACCTTC. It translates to CASSDTGTRAYGYTF.

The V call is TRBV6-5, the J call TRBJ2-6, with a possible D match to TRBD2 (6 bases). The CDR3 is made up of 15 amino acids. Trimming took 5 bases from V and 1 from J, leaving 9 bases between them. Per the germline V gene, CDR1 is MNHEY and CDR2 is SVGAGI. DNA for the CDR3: TGTGCCAGCAGTCCCGGGGGATCTGGGGCCAACGTCCTGACTTTC. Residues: CASSPGGSGANVLTF.

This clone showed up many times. CDR3 loop: CASSFGRAGTGVLSGELFF. DNA of the CDR3: TGTGCCAGCAGTTTCGGACGCGCGGGGACAGGGGTTCTGTCCGGGGAGCTGTTTTTT. V is TRBV27 and J is TRBJ2-2, with TRBD1 matching 10 bases. Germline V gene data show CDR1 as MNHEY and CDR2 as SMNVEV (reference sequence). V was clipped by 3 bases and J by 6 bases; unmatched bases: 16. The CDR3 is 19 residues long.

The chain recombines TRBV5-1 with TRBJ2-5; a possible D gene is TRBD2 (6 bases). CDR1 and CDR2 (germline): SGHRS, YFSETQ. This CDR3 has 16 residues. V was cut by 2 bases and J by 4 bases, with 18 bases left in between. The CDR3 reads CASSFGARLEIETQYF. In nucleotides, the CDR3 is TGCGCCAGCAGCTTTGGAGCCCGACTAGAAATAGAGACCCAGTACTTC.

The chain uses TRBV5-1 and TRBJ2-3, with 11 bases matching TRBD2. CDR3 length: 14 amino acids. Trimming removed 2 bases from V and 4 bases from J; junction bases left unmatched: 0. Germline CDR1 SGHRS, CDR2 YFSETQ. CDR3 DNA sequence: TGCGCCAGCAGCTTACTAGCGGGGGCAGATACGCAGTATTTT. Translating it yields CASSLLAGADTQYF.

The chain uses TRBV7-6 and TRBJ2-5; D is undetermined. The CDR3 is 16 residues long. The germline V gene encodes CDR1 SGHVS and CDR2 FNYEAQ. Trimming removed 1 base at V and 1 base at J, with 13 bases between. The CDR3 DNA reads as TGTGCCAGCAGCTTAGTCGCTAACGTGGTCCAAGAGACCCAGTACTTC. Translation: CASSLVANVVQETQYF.

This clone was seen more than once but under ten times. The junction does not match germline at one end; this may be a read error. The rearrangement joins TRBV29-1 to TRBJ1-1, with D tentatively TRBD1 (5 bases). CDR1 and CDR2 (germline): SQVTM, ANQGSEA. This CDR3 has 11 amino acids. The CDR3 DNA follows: TGCAGCGTCCACCACGGGAACTCGGGGACCTTT. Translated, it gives CSVHHGNSGTF.